A selection of T cell receptor beta chains follows, all from one sample in a study of T cells in Graves' hyperthyroidism and ophthalmopathy. TCRdb redid the calling of the multiplex PCR reads with MiXCR, one entry per CDR3 protein. This table has about 590,000 distinct CDR3 sequences, about a sixth appearing once. The sequencing sample was made of blood. The receptors were gathered from a woman younger than 45 with Graves' hyperthyroidism. CDR3s include the opening cysteine and the closing phenylalanine or tryptophan. D genes are given only for firm matches. The size field is filled for only some rows; it gives once, few, many or a size class.

v_call,j_call,d_call,clone_size,cdr3_aa,cdr3_nt
TRBV18,TRBJ1-1,TRBD1,many,CASSPFDNRGMNTEAFF,TGTGCCAGCTCACCATTCGATAACAGGGGGATGAACACTGAAGCTTTCTTT
TRBV2,TRBJ2-2,.,many,CASSVEHNTGELFF,TGTGCCAGCAGTGTAGAGCACAACACCGGGGAGCTGTTTTTT
TRBV30,TRBJ1-1,.,many,CAWSVPTISTEAFF,TGTGCCTGGAGTGTACCGACGATTTCCACTGAAGCTTTCTTT
TRBV7-3,TRBJ2-6,TRBD2,many,CASSLGSAGFPLSGANVLTF,TGTGCCAGCAGCTTAGGGTCAGCGGGATTCCCCCTCTCTGGGGCCAACGTCCTGACTTTC
TRBV5-1,TRBJ2-2,TRBD1,many,CASSLQGSSNTGELFF,TGCGCCAGCAGCCTACAGGGGTCCTCGAACACCGGGGAGCTGTTTTTT
TRBV6-1,TRBJ1-1,.,many,CASSFQDRVEAFF,TGTGCCAGCAGTTTTCAGGATCGGGTTGAAGCTTTCTTT
TRBV5-5,TRBJ1-1,.,.,CASSFAAEAFF,TGTGCCAGCAGCTTTGCGGCTGAAGCTTTCTTT
TRBV7-9,TRBJ2-1,.,few,CASSLVVGVSWNEQFF,TGTGCCAGCAGCTTAGTAGTGGGAGTATCCTGGAATGAGCAGTTCTTC
TRBV5-1,TRBJ1-1,.,.,CASSPWDEMNTEAFF,TGCGCCAGCAGCCCCTGGGACGAAATGAACACTGAAGCTTTCTTT
TRBV14,TRBJ2-1,.,.,CASSQGRTSYNEQFF,TGTGCCAGCAGCCAAGGGCGGACCTCCTACAATGAGCAGTTCTTC
TRBV6-2/TRBV6-3,TRBJ2-7,.,.,CASSYGRDISYEQYF,TGTGCCAGCAGTTACGGCAGGGACATTTCCTACGAGCAGTACTTC
TRBV9,TRBJ2-3,.,.,CASSVGPPGSDTQYF,TGTGCCAGCAGCGTAGGCCCCCCGGGCTCAGATACGCAGTATTTT
TRBV3-1,TRBJ2-3,.,many,CASSQSWGTDTQYF,TGTGCCAGCAGCCAGAGCTGGGGCACAGATACGCAGTATTTT
TRBV7-9,TRBJ2-5,.,.,CASRSWEEKETQYF,TGTGCCAGCAGGTCCTGGGAGGAAAAAGAGACCCAGTACTTC
TRBV20-1,TRBJ2-1,.,many,CSAREGVGGQFF,TGCAGTGCGCGCGAGGGTGTCGGGGGGCAGTTCTTC
TRBV3-1,TRBJ2-3,.,many,CASSQEGQGSFTDTQYF,TGTGCCAGCAGCCAAGAGGGGCAGGGGAGTTTCACAGATACGCAGTATTTT
TRBV6-8,TRBJ2-1,TRBD1,many,CASSKGDRHSRRNEQFF,TGTGCCAGCAGTAAAGGGGACAGGCACAGTAGGAGGAATGAGCAGTTCTTC
TRBV30,TRBJ1-1,TRBD1,many,CAYRGMNTKAFF,TGTGCCTACAGGGGGATGAACACTAAAGCTTTCTTT
TRBV3-1,TRBJ2-3,.,many,CASSHLGGDTQYF,TGTGCCAGCAGCCACCTAGGCGGAGATACGCAGTATTTT
TRBV7-2,TRBJ1-2,.,many,CASSLAGYGYTF,TGTGCCAGCAGCTTAGCGGGCTATGGCTACACCTTC
TRBV5-5,TRBJ2-7,.,few,CASSLEMHMIIYEQYF,TGTGCCAGCAGCTTGGAGATGCATATGATAATCTACGAGCAGTACTTC
TRBV4-1,TRBJ2-1,.,.,CASSPDEGEYNEQFF,TGCGCCAGCAGCCCCGACGAGGGGGAGTACAATGAGCAGTTCTTC
TRBV29-1,TRBJ2-3,.,few,CSVSPGQGSDTQYF,TGCAGCGTTTCCCCCGGACAAGGTTCAGATACGCAGTATTTT
TRBV12-3/TRBV12-4,TRBJ1-1,.,once,CASRRGEGGGPNEAFF,TGTGCCAGCAGACGGGGGGAAGGTGGGGGGCCTAATGAAGCTTTCTTT
TRBV7-8,TRBJ2-1,TRBD2,.,CASSFTGTSGRNEQFF,TGTGCCAGCAGCTTTACCGGGACTAGCGGGAGGAATGAGCAGTTCTTC
TRBV2,TRBJ2-1,.,many,CASMRNEQFF,TGTGCCAGCATGAGAAATGAGCAGTTCTTC
TRBV7-3,TRBJ1-2,.,.,CASSLSKQGSSGYTF,TGTGCCAGCAGCTTAAGTAAGCAGGGAAGTTCTGGCTACACCTTC
TRBV20-1,TRBJ2-1,TRBD1,many,CSARNRTGHPNEQFF,TGCAGTGCTAGGAATCGGACAGGGCATCCCAATGAGCAGTTCTTC
TRBV10-3,TRBJ2-3,.,many,CAISRSSDSTDTQYF,TGTGCCATCAGCCGGTCTAGCGACAGCACAGATACGCAGTATTTT
TRBV30,TRBJ2-7,TRBD1,.,CAWSGGQGGYEQYF,TGTGCCTGGAGTGGTGGACAGGGGGGCTACGAGCAGTACTTC
TRBV13,TRBJ2-1,.,many,CASSVSYPQGNNEQFF,TGTGCCAGCAGCGTCTCGTACCCACAGGGAAACAATGAGCAGTTCTTC
TRBV3-1,TRBJ2-2,TRBD2,.,CASSQDWASGSGELFF,TGTGCCAGCAGCCAAGATTGGGCTAGCGGATCCGGGGAGCTGTTTTTT
TRBV6-4,TRBJ1-1,TRBD1,few,CASSVDRALHTEAFF,TGTGCCAGCAGTGTCGACAGGGCCCTCCACACTGAAGCTTTCTTT
TRBV27,TRBJ2-7,TRBD1,many,CATRTGSSYEQYF,TGTGCCACCCGGACAGGGAGCTCCTACGAGCAGTACTTC
TRBV12-3/TRBV12-4,TRBJ1-4,.,.,CASSLGPRTVGLNEKLFF,TGTGCCAGCAGTTTAGGACCCAGGACAGTGGGTCTTAATGAAAAACTGTTTTTT